This TCR beta chain was documented in a study of vaccination and CD4 T cells after COVID-19. Study details: The stimulus for the cells was overlapping spike peptides derived from SARS-CoV-2, HCoV-NL63, HCoV-OC43 and HCoV-229E.

Treatment given: roughly ten-day PBMC culture with coronavirus spike peptide pools or control peptides (ViraFEST assay). A remark on this clonotype: Its target is not known.

The length of the CDR3 is 15 residues. The V gene's germline CDR1 is KGHDR and CDR2 SFDVKD. Unmatched junction bases numbered 5, after V lost 4 bases and J lost 0 bases. Oncomine TCR Beta short-read sequencing was applied to DNA from cultured CD4+ T cells. TCRdb itself ran the PCR reads through MiXCR, one entry per CDR3 protein. This table holds roughly 14,000 distinct CDR3 sequences, 48% found once. The receptor was isolated from a human donor who had recovered from COVID-19. The J gene is TRBJ2-7, the V gene TRBV24-1; 7 bases map to TRBD1. Sequencing was done on a sample of CD4+ T cells from blood, cultured in vitro. DNA of the CDR3: TGTGCCACCAGTGACAGGGGGTCGCTCTCCTACGAGCAGTACTTC. It translates to CATSDRGSLSYEQYF.